This T cell receptor (beta chain) is from a study of cytomegalovirus exposure and HLA in healthy donors (TCRdb year 2017). Describing the broader study: According to an earlier analysis of a few hundred of the donors, some 170 million T cells yielded over 100 million unique TCR beta sequences and less than 300 Gb of sequence data. Roughly 300 gigabases of sequencing data and around 80 million unique TCR sequences made up an early release that covered several hundred HLA-typed donors. Of the approximately 400 genotyped donors, approximately 81% were placed in the genetic ancestry cluster associated with self-reported Caucasian donors. The study was designed to test whether signatures of past pathogen exposure could be identified by cataloging public T cell receptors. The T cell repertoires of 550 to 850 subjects were profiled by immunosequencing and related to cytomegalovirus serostatus. Besides the first cohort of approximately 710 subjects, a separate validation cohort made up of roughly 120 different subjects was used. To predict cytomegalovirus infection status, the study combined high-throughput TCR immunosequencing, statistical association of individual TCRs with disease status, and machine learning. A later analysis re-analyzed previously published TCR beta repertoires from approximately 700 donors and added high-resolution HLA genotyping to study TCR occurrence patterns. The later analysis used no new phenotypic data to find candidate immune exposures, relying instead on TCR beta sequences and their occurrence across donors. To decide whether each TCR beta V gene segment behaved as functional or pseudogenic, an earlier analysis of fewer than 750 of the donors relied on high-throughput TCR beta sequencing. Donor age, sex, ethnicity and CMV serostatus were compiled together with the repertoire data. Genome-wide SNP genotypes for about three fifths of the roughly 670 donors were used in a later genetic analysis, which treated that subset as a discovery cohort. Every discovery cohort repertoire had been produced on one sequencing platform. Both class I and class II loci were covered by HLA typing, at four-digit resolution. Typing coverage differed by locus: A, B, C, DRB1 and DQB1 were typed in roughly 629-640 donors, DQA1 in around 500, DPA1 in over 600, and DPB1 in just under 480. Roughly 5 DR-DQ haplotypes were handled as single units for association and clustering because linkage in the cohort was strong. Across about 380 genotyped donors of the cohort, an average of roughly 200,000 unique TCR beta nucleotide sequences per donor were sequenced, and roughly a sixth of those sequences were non-productive. Findings and caveats that apply to the study as a whole: In vitro tests confirmed that a few of the cytomegalovirus-associated TCR beta chains recognize cytomegalovirus antigens. A later analysis found that TCR association rates varied across HLA loci, with DRB1 alleles showing the most associated TCRs and HLA-C alleles the fewest. In an earlier analysis of approximately 590 of the donors, most TCR beta V segments appeared in productive rearrangements about 90% or about 30% of the time, broadly matching IMGT annotations. Sequencing depth was assumed to be roughly uniform across donors in the presence/absence analyses, though that assumption may not hold. Correlated functional status among segregating V segments might be attributable to linkage disequilibrium, but an unknown experimental factor could not be ruled out. The authors suggested that the approach could potentially be extended to other disease states and immunological phenotypes. A later analysis associated some 17,000 TCR beta sequences with specific HLA alleles at a false discovery rate of 0.05. In a later analysis, HLA-associated TCR beta chains were found to be more clonally expanded and to have lower generation probabilities than equally common non-associated chains. The 87-base-pair reads could not distinguish some IMGT-functional V segments, including TRBV6-2 and TRBV6-3, so those segments were excluded. HLA typing was unavailable for some donors at each locus, so association tests used only the typed subset. A further reported finding was that TCR beta sequences accurately predicted the HLA-A and HLA-B alleles for most subjects in the first cohort. A later genetic analysis associated a missense DCLRE1C variant with V-gene and J-gene trimming of TCR beta chains, and an independent cohort replicated the association. Immune exposure information for the cohort was limited to CMV serostatus. When HLA alleles, especially DR and DQ, strongly co-occurred, attributing TCR associations to individual alleles was difficult. The study listed 150 to 200 TCR beta chains as associated with cytomegalovirus. According to a later genetic analysis, donors in an Asian-associated ancestry cluster had fewer N-insertions in productive TCRs than the approximately 630-donor mean. Because counts were too low, 15 to 20 rarely observed V segments, including chromosome 9 orphons, were excluded from the earlier analysis of several hundred of the donors. A cluster of highly shared sequence variants was judged likely to be a technical artifact of the sequencing pipeline. In a later analysis, several top co-occurrence clusters were reported to appear linked to parvovirus B19, influenza, CMV and Epstein-Barr virus. Most CMV-associated TCR beta chains appeared to be HLA-restricted in a later analysis, and the HLA associations seemed to be driven largely by CMV exposure. The classifier was reported to diagnose cytomegalovirus status with high specificity and sensitivity in both the original and validation cohorts. Only TCR beta chains were sequenced in this cohort, and the absence of alpha or paired-chain data limited detectable features. Most TCR sequences were observed very rarely across donors, whereas some public TCRs were present in many individuals.

On this clone itself: Its binding antigen is unknown. Base-call qualities are not available, and no considerably larger clone is one nucleotide away.

The cohort was made up of several hundred healthy bone marrow donors. Cohort members were all nominally healthy when sampled, although unrecorded immune exposures were likely present. The donor tested CMV seronegative and was one of the 352 seronegative cohort members. A peripheral blood sample was provided by each donor, and peripheral blood mononuclear cells were used for TCR beta sequencing. Genomic DNA was extracted from the blood cell samples with the Qiagen DNeasy Blood Extraction Kit. The library was produced with the immunoSEQ multiplex PCR assay. A mixture of 60 forward primers for TCR Vbeta segments and 13 reverse primers for TCR Jbeta segments was used in the multiplex PCR. The CDR3 region of rearranged TCR beta genes was amplified from genomic DNA by a multiplex PCR assay. Amplified TCR beta libraries were sequenced as 87-base-pair reads on the Illumina HiSeq System. The original methods were these. A later analysis counted 65 million to 90 million unique TCR beta chains across the 500 to 850 repertoires, and some 11 million of these chains were shared by at least two donors. To remove PCR and sequencing errors, raw reads were error-corrected and collapsed into unique sequences using a nearest-neighbor algorithm that merged closely related sequences. Alignment of CDR3 sequences to IMGT reference sequences was used to assign V, D and J gene segments. For a sequence to be retained, a match of at least six nucleotides to both a V gene segment and a J gene segment was required. A rearrangement counted as productive if the CDR3 had no stop codons and remained in frame with V and J, and every other rearrangement counted as non-productive. Following IMGT convention, CDR3 was defined as the stretch from the second conserved V-encoded cysteine to the conserved J-encoded phenylalanine. Sequences without an unambiguous match to a single V gene segment were excluded from the earlier analysis of approximately 600 of the donors. In an earlier analysis of approximately 590 of the donors, a V segment was called functional when productive rearrangements were above 56.7%, and segregating when the standard deviation between donors exceeded 5%. A statistical classification framework was developed to diagnose cytomegalovirus status using the catalog of TCR beta chain sequences. V and J gene assignment, in a later analysis, came from comparing TCR nucleotide sequences with IMGT/GENE-DB human TR gene sequences. Using the TCRdist pipeline, a later analysis assigned CDR3 sequences along with most-parsimonious VDJ recombination scenarios. A later analysis defined each TCR beta chain by its CDR3 amino acid sequence plus V-gene family, and excluded reads lacking a unique V-gene family. In a later analysis, approximately 640 highly shared, low-generation-probability nucleotide sequences were removed to address suspected cross-contamination and a sequencing artifact. For each public chain, a later analysis derived a clonal expansion index from normalized ranks of inferred template counts within each repertoire. In a later analysis, generation probabilities were computed using a VDJ recombination model fitted to out-of-frame rearrangements, and the results were checked against IGoR. A later analysis scored TCR-TCR, TCR-HLA and TCR-CMV co-occurrence with hypergeometric tests, applying a repertoire-size bias correction to TCR pairs. In a later analysis, false discovery rates were estimated by permuting HLA or CMV assignments 20 times. In a later analysis, co-occurring TCRs were grouped with DBSCAN, and TCRdist sequence similarity was added when clustering was performed within HLA-allele-positive subsets. Co-occurrence clustering excluded repertoires with fewer than 30,000 or more than 120,000 public chains, plus five with anomalous nucleotide sharing. The table comes from immuneACCESS by way of TCRdb, which keeps in-frame sequences with V and J called. Part of the clones is missing from these tables; in studies checked, under half for an unresolved V gene and the rest for unknown reasons. The V and J calls and clone size come from that table; D and trimming were worked out from the DNA. The sample table contains 150,000 to 200,000 clones; only one count was recorded for more than 75% of them. Of the sample, about 1.7% falls within the top ten clones.

V gives up 5 bases and J gives up 1 base, and the segment between their germline ends measures 10 bases. The germline V gene (reference sequence) supplies CDR1 SEHNR and CDR2 FQNEAQ. The cysteine opens and the phenylalanine closes a CDR3 of 14 amino acids. The only DNA kept is the CDR3, 42 bases in frame from the first base. The sample comprised PBMCs. The TCR was taken from a woman aged 18 to 35 in good health and CMV-seronegative. The chain is made from TRBV7-9 and TRBJ2-3; the D region possibly corresponds to TRBD2 (5 bases align). The CDR3 corresponds to CASSPPRGTDTQYF. The sequence in DNA is TGTGCCAGCAGCCCGCCGAGGGGCACAGATACGCAGTATTTT.